This passage covers 18 T cell receptor beta chains from one sample sequenced in a study of T cell changes during pregnancy in multiple sclerosis. Some clones are missing from TCRdb's copy, which holds only in-frame ones; the method was immunoSEQ multiplex PCR. This sample carries more than 95,000 clones, approximately 93% of them seen once, and the ten largest clones take almost 1%. Here the sequenced sample was peripheral blood, taken after pregnancy. The source of these receptors is a female donor with multiple sclerosis, enrolled in a pregnancy study.

The chain links TRBV5-5 to TRBJ2-7; the match to TRBD2 covers 7 bases. Germline values: CDR1 SGHKS, CDR2 YYEKEE (reference sequence). The CDR3 is 13 amino acids. After removal of 5 bases from V and 6 bases from J, the junction contained 8 bases not matched to a gene. The CDR3 coding sequence is TGTGCCAGCAGTTCCTTAGGCGGGAGCGAGCAGTACTTC. Amino acids: CASSSLGGSEQYF.

The V gene is TRBV18, the J gene TRBJ1-1; D unresolved. The CDR3 runs 15 residues. The germline CDR1 and CDR2 sequences are KGHSH and LQKENI. The germline V and J ends were trimmed by 0 bases and 0 bases, with 8 bases remaining between them. The CDR3 bases are TGTGCCAGCTCACCACCGTTCGGGATGAACACTGAAGCTTTCTTT. Amino acid sequence: CASSPPFGMNTEAFF.

The chain couples TRBV2 to TRBJ2-2; 8 positions agree with TRBD2. The V gene's germline CDR1 is SNHLY and CDR2 FYNNEI. Trimming removed 7 bases from V and 7 bases from J; junction bases left unmatched: 17. CDR3 length equals 17 residues. The CDR3 DNA sequence: TGTGCCAGCACCGACGTAGGAGCGGGAGTTACCGTCGGGGAGCTGTTTTTT. Encoded protein: CASTDVGAGVTVGELFF. The variable domain in full, completed from reference TRBV2 and TRBJ2-2, reads EPEVTQTPSHQVTQMGQEVILRCVPISNHLYFYWYRQILGQKVEFLVSFYNNEISEKSEIFDDQFSVERPDGSNFTLKIRSTKLEDSAMYFCASTDVGAGVTVGELFFGEGSRLTVL.

This chain joins TRBV27 and TRBJ2-2, with a possible D match to TRBD2 (6 bases). This CDR3 is 16 amino acids long. Germline V gene data show CDR1 as MNHEY and CDR2 as SMNVEV (reference sequence). V was pared by 1 base and J by 4 bases, with 13 bases between. This chain's CDR3 is CASSLLAAGGTGELFF. CDR3 in DNA: TGTGCCAGCAGTTTATTAGCGGCCGGTGGCACCGGGGAGCTGTTTTTT.

The V call is TRBV7-2, the J call TRBJ2-7; 10 bases are shared with TRBD1. V lost 4 bases and J lost 4; bases outside the gene matches: 4. The CDR3 is 14 residues long. Germline V CDR1 and CDR2: SGHTA, FQGNSA. DNA for the CDR3: TGTGCCAGCAGCTGGGACAGGGGCGAATACGAGCAGTACTTC. This gives the protein CASSWDRGEYEQYF.

This rearrangement joins TRBV5-1 to TRBJ2-7; the match to TRBD2 covers 11 bases. V shed 0 bases and J 5 bases; nucleotides not matched to a gene: 4. CDR3 length: 15 amino acids. Germline loops: CDR1 SGHRS, CDR2 YFSETQ. The DNA for the CDR3 is TGCGCCAGCAGCTTGGTTAGCGGGAGGGGAAACGAGCAGTACTTC. Its translation: CASSLVSGRGNEQYF.

This chain connects TRBV15 to TRBJ2-7; possibly TRBD2 for D (6 bases). Trimming took 5 bases from V and 4 from J, leaving 12 bases between them. This CDR3 has 13 residues. Germline CDR1 and CDR2: LNHNV and YYDKDF (reference sequence). The CDR3 region has the DNA TGTGCCACCAGCTGGACTATGGGGTACGAGCAGTACTTC. Protein product: CATSWTMGYEQYF.

This clone was observed a handful of times. The V call is TRBV4-1, the J call TRBJ2-2, with 9 bases aligning to TRBD1. The germline CDR1 and CDR2 sequences are MGHRA and YSYEKL. The trim removed 3 bases at V and 9 bases at J, leaving 5 bases unmatched. The CDR3 has 14 amino acids. The CDR3 loop is CASSHATGGWELFF. The CDR3 DNA sequence: TGCGCCAGCAGCCACGCCACAGGGGGCTGGGAGCTGTTTTTT.

This clone appeared once. The chain couples TRBV12-5 to TRBJ2-7; 7 nucleotides agree with TRBD1. V lost 5 bases, J lost 0 bases, and 1 base stayed unmatched. The germline V gene has CDR1 LGHNT and CDR2 FRNRAP. The CDR3 length is 13 residues. The CDR3 region is CASGRDSSYEQYF. The CDR3 bases are TGTGCTAGTGGTCGGGACAGCTCCTACGAGCAGTACTTC.

This clone was found once. This chain joins TRBV7-2 and TRBJ2-7, with 12 bases aligning to TRBD2. In germline, CDR1 is SGHTA, CDR2 FQGNSA. Trimming at V came to 4 bases and at J to 3 bases, leaving 7 bases not matched to a gene. The CDR3 is 16 residues long. This CDR3 is CASSWGSSGRVYEQYF. The CDR3 DNA sequence: TGTGCCAGCAGCTGGGGCTCTAGCGGGAGGGTCTACGAGCAGTACTTC.

This chain links TRBV6-5 with TRBJ2-5; D may be TRBD2 (5 bases). V lost 3 bases and J lost 5, with 19 bases in between. Germline V gene sequence: CDR1 MNHEY, CDR2 SVGAGI. The CDR3 covers 16 residues. CDR3 protein: CASSYSPDGNWETQYF. The CDR3 DNA reads TGTGCCAGCAGTTATTCCCCGGACGGGAACTGGGAGACCCAGTACTTC.

The chain is built from TRBV6-6 and TRBJ2-2, with 9 bases that match TRBD1. From germline, CDR1 is MNHNY and CDR2 SVGAGI (reference sequence). CDR3 length: 16 residues. V lost 6 bases, J lost 5 bases, and 10 bases stayed unmatched. Here the CDR3 reads CASSSTGTGRTGELFF. As DNA, the CDR3 is TGTGCCAGCAGCTCTACCGGGACAGGGAGGACCGGGGAGCTGTTTTTT.

The chain links TRBV27 to TRBJ2-7; the D is unclear. The V end lost 0 bases, the J end lost 0 bases, and 9 bases lay between the germline ends. The CDR3 has 15 amino acids. Germline CDR1 reads MNHEY; CDR2 reads SMNVEV (reference sequence). CDR3 in amino acids: CASSLSSAASYEQYF. CDR3 DNA: TGTGCCAGCAGTTTATCTTCCGCGGCCTCCTACGAGCAGTACTTC.

The V call is TRBV7-9, the J call TRBJ1-3; no clear D. The CDR3 sequence is 15 residues long. V was pared by 3 bases and J by 3 bases, with 12 bases between. Germline V CDR1 and CDR2: SEHNR, FQNEAQ (reference sequence). As DNA, the CDR3 is TGTGCCAGCAGCTTGGTGGGAGGGCTTGGAAACACCATATATTTT. It encodes CASSLVGGLGNTIYF.

The chain carries TRBV6-5 and TRBJ2-2, with TRBD2 matching over 7 bases. There are 16 residues in the CDR3. V lost 2 bases to trimming and J lost 0 bases; unmatched junction nucleotides: 3. CDR1 and CDR2 (germline): MNHEY, SVGAGI. The CDR3: CASSYLLAANTGELFF. In DNA form, the CDR3 reads TGTGCCAGCAGTTACCTCCTAGCGGCGAACACCGGGGAGCTGTTTTTT.

The chain links TRBV18 to TRBJ1-2; D is unresolved. The germline V and J ends were trimmed by 3 bases and 6 bases, with 17 bases remaining between them. CDR1 and CDR2 from the germline V gene are KGHSH and LQKENI. This CDR3 has 15 amino acids. In DNA, the CDR3 is TGTGCCAGCTCACCGGCCGTAAGTCAAACTAATGGCTACACCTTC. It codes for CASSPAVSQTNGYTF.

This chain joins TRBV29-1 and TRBJ1-1, with unresolved D. Trimming removed 0 bases from V and 2 bases from J, with 10 bases in between. The germline gives CDR1 SQVTM, CDR2 ANQGSEA. This CDR3 region has 14 residues. The CDR3 DNA reads TGCAGCGTTGAAGATCAAAGGAGAAACACTGAAGCTTTCTTT. Translated: CSVEDQRRNTEAFF.

The table lists this clone with a count of one. The gene calls are TRBV2 and TRBJ2-7; maybe TRBD1 (5 bases). CDR1 SNHLY and CDR2 FYNNEI come from the germline V gene. V shed 5 bases and J shed 4 bases, with 6 bases lying between them. This CDR3 spans 11 amino acids. CDR3 sequence (DNA): TGTGCCAGCAGTCAGGGATACGAGCAGTACTTC. Its translation: CASSQGYEQYF. The variable domain in full, with the rest retrieved from reference TRBV2 and TRBJ2-7, is EPEVTQTPSHQVTQMGQEVILRCVPISNHLYFYWYRQILGQKVEFLVSFYNNEISEKSEIFDDQFSVERPDGSNFTLKIRSTKLEDSAMYFCASSQGYEQYFGPGTRLTVT.